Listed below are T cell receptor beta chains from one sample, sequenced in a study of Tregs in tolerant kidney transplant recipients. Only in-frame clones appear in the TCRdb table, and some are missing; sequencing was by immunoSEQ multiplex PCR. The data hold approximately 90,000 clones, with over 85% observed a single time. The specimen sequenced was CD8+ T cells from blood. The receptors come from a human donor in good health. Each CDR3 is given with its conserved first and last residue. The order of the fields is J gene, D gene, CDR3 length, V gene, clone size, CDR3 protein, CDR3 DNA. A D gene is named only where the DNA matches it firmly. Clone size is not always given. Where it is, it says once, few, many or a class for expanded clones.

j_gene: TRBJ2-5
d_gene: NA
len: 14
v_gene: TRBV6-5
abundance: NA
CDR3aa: CASSYFGGQETQYF
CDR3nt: TGTGCCAGCAGTTACTTTGGGGGCCAAGAGACCCAGTACTTC

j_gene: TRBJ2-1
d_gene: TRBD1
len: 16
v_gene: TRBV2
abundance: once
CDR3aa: CASTQTGASQYNEQFF
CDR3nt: TGTGCCAGCACTCAAACAGGGGCTAGCCAGTACAATGAGCAGTTCTTC

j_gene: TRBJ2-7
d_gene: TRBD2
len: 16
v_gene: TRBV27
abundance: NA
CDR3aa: CASSSTSGLAGNEQYF
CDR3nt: TGTGCCAGCAGTTCAACCTCGGGACTAGCGGGAAACGAGCAGTACTTC

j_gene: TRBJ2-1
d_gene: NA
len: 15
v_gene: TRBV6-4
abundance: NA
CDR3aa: CASSDRSDSYNEQFF
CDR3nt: TGTGCCAGCAGTGACAGGTCAGACTCCTACAATGAGCAGTTCTTC

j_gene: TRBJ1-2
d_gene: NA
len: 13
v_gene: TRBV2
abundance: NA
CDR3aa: CASSGRRVYGYTF
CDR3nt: TGTGCCAGCAGTGGGAGGAGGGTCTATGGCTACACCTTC

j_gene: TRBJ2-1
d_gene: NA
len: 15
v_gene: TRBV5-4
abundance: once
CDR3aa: CASSPGQGYYNEQFF
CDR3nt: TGTGCCAGCAGCCCCGGGCAGGGGTACTACAATGAGCAGTTCTTC

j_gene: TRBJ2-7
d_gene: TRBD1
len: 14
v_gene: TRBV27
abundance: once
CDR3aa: CASSLARGFHEQYF
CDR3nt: TGTGCCAGCAGTCTGGCCAGGGGGTTCCACGAGCAGTACTTC

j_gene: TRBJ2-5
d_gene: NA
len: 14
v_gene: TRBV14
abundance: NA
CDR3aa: CASSQLSGVETQYF
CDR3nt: TGTGCCAGCAGCCAACTTAGTGGGGTAGAGACCCAGTACTTC

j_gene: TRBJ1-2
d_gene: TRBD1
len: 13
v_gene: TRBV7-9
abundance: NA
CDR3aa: CASSFDRGDGYTF
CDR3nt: TGTGCCAGCAGCTTCGACAGGGGAGATGGCTACACCTTC

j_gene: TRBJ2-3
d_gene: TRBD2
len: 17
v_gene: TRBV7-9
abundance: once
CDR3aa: CASSFPLRGGSTDTQYF
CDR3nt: TGTGCCAGCAGCTTCCCGCTCCGGGGGGGAAGCACAGATACGCAGTATTTT

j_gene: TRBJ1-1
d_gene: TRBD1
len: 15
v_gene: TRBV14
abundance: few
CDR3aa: CASSPLEGANTEAFF
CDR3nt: TGTGCCAGCAGCCCTCTCGAGGGGGCGAACACTGAAGCTTTCTTT

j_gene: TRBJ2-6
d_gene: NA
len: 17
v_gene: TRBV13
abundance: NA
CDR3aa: CASSKFGQGSGANVLTF
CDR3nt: TGTGCCAGCAGCAAATTTGGGCAGGGTTCTGGGGCCAACGTCCTGACTTTC

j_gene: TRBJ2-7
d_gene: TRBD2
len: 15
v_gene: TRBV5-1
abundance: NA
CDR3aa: CASSPSGRPAYEQYF
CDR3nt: TGCGCCAGCAGCCCCAGCGGGAGGCCCGCCTACGAGCAGTACTTC

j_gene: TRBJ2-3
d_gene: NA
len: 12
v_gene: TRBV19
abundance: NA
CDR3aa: CASSIEPGTQYF
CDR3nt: TGTGCCAGTAGTATAGAACCCGGTACGCAGTATTTT

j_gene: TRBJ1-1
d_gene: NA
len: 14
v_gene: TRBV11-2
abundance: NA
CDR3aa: CASSLAQQNTEAFF
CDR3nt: TGTGCCAGCAGCTTAGCCCAGCAGAACACTGAAGCTTTCTTT

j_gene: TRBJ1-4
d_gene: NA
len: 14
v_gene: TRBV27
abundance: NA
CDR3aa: CASSRRARGEKLFF
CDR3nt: TGTGCCAGCAGTCGCAGGGCCCGAGGTGAAAAACTGTTTTTT

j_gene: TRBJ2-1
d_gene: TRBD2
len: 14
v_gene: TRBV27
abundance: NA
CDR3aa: CASSLGLAANEQFF
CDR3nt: TGTGCCAGCAGTTTGGGCCTAGCGGCCAATGAGCAGTTCTTC

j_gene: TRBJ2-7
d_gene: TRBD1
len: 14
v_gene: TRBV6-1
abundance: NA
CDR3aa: CASWADRAFYEQYF
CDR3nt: TGTGCCAGCTGGGCTGACAGGGCGTTCTACGAGCAGTACTTC

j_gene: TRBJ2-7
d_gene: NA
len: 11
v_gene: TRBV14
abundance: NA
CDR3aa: CASSQGVEQYF
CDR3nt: TGTGCCAGCAGCCAAGGAGTGGAGCAGTACTTC

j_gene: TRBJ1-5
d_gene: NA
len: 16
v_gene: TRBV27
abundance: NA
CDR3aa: CASSPSQGGSNQPQHF
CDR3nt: TGTGCCAGCAGTCCCTCACAGGGTGGGAGCAATCAGCCCCAGCATTTT

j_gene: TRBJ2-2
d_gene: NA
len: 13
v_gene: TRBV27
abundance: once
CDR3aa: CASSLRGARELFF
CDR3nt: TGTGCCAGCAGTTTACGGGGGGCCAGGGAGCTGTTTTTT

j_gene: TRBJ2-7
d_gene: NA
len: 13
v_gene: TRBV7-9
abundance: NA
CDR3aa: CASSRMGSYEQYF
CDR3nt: TGTGCCAGCAGCCGCATGGGGTCCTACGAGCAGTACTTC

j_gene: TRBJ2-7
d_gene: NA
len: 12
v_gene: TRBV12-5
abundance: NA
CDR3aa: CASGETGIEQYF
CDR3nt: TGTGCTAGTGGTGAAACAGGGATCGAGCAGTACTTC

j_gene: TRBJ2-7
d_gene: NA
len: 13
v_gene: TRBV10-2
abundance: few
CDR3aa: CASNRGDLFEQYF
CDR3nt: TGCGCCAGCAACCGAGGGGACCTGTTCGAGCAGTACTTC

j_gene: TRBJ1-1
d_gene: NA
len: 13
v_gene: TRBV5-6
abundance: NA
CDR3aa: CASSLSLNTEAFF
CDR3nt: TGTGCCAGCAGCTTGAGTCTGAACACTGAAGCTTTCTTT

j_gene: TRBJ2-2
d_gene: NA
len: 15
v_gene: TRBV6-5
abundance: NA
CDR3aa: CASSYSSGSTGELFF
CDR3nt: TGTGCCAGCAGTTACTCATCGGGCAGCACCGGGGAGCTGTTTTTT

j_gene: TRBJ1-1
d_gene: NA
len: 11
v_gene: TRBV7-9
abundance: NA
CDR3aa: CASSRNTEAFF
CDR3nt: TGTGCCAGCAGCCGTAACACTGAAGCTTTCTTT

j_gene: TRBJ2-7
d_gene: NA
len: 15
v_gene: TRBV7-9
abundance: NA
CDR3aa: CASSLKDRPSYEQYF
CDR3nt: TGTGCCAGCAGCTTAAAAGACAGGCCATCCTACGAGCAGTACTTC

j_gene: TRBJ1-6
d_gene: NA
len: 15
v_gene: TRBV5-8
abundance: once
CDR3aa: CASSFSRQYNSPLHF
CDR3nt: TGTGCCAGCAGCTTCAGTCGTCAATATAATTCACCCCTCCACTTT

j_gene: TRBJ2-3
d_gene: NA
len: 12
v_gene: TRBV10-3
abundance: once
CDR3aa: CAISDNWGTQYF
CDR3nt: TGTGCCATCAGCGACAACTGGGGTACGCAGTATTTT

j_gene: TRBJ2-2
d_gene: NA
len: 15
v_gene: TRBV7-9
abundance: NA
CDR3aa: CASSLGQGGTGELFF
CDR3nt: TGTGCCAGCAGCTTAGGGCAGGGTGGCACCGGGGAGCTGTTTTTT

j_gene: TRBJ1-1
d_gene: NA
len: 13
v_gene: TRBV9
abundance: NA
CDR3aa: CASSVTGSSEAFF
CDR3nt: TGTGCCAGCAGCGTAACGGGATCGTCTGAAGCTTTCTTT

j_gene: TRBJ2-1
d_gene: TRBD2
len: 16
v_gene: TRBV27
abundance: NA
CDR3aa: CASSPSGMTTYNEQFF
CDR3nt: TGTGCCAGCAGTCCTAGCGGGATGACAACCTACAATGAGCAGTTCTTC

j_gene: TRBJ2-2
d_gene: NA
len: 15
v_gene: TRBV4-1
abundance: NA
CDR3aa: CASSQGSAGDGELFF
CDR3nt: TGCGCCAGCAGCCAAGGATCGGCAGGGGACGGGGAGCTGTTTTTT

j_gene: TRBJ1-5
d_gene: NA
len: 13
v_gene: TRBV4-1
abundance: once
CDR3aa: CASSHDRNQPQHF
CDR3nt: TGCGCCAGCAGCCACGACAGAAATCAGCCCCAGCATTTT

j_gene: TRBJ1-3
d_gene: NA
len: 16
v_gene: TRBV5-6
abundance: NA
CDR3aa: CASSFLTQFSGNTIYF
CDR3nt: TGTGCCAGCAGCTTTTTAACACAGTTCTCTGGAAACACCATATATTTT

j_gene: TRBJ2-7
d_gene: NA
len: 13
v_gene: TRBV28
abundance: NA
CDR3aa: CASSLGILYEQYF
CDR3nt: TGTGCCAGCAGTTTAGGAATCCTCTACGAGCAGTACTTC

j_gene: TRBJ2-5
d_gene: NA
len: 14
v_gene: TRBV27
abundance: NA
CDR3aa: CASSLTWARETQYF
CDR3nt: TGTGCCAGCAGTTTAACCTGGGCGCGGGAGACCCAGTACTTC

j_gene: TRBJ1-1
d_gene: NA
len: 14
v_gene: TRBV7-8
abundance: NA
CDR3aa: CASSLGGVNTEAFF
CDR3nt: TGTGCCAGCAGCCTAGGGGGGGTGAACACTGAAGCTTTCTTT

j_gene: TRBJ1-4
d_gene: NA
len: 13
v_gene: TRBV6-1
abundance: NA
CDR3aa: CASSEGVSEKLFF
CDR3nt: TGTGCCAGCAGTGAGGGAGTCTCGGAAAAACTGTTTTTT